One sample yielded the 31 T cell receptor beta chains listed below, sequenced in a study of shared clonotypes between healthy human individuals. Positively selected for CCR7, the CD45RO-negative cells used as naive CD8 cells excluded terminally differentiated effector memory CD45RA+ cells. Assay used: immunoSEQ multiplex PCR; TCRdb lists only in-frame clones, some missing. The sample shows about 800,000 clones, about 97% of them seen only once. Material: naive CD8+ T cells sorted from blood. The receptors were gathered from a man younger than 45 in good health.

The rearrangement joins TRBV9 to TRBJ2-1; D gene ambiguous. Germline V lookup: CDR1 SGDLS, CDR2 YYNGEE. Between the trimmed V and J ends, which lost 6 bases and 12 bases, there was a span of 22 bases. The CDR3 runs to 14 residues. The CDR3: CASTSRLSPDGQFF. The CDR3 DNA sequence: TGTGCCAGCACCTCGCGGCTATCGCCTGATGGGCAGTTCTTC.

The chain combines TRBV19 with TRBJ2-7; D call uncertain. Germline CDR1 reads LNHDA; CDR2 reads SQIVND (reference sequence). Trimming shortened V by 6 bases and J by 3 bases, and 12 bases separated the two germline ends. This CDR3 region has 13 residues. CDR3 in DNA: TGTGCCAGTAGCCTGAAAACCCACTACGAGCAGTACTTC. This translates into CASSLKTHYEQYF. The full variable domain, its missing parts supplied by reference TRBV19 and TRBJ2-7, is DGGITQSPKYLFRKEGQNVTLSCEQNLNHDAMYWYRQDPGQGLRLIYYSQIVNDFQKGDIAEGYSVSREKKESFPLTVTSAQKNPTAFYLCASSLKTHYEQYFGPGTRLTVT.

The CDR3 region has the DNA TGTGCCAGCAGTGAGATGACAGGTTTTAATGAAAAACTGTTTTTT. Its translation is CASSEMTGFNEKLFF. The rearrangement uses TRBV6-1 and TRBJ1-4; a possible D gene is TRBD1 (6 bases). Trimming took off 3 bases at V and 4 bases at J, with 12 bases between the two ends. Looked up from germline, CDR1 is MNHNS and CDR2 is SASEGT. The CDR3 runs to 15 residues.

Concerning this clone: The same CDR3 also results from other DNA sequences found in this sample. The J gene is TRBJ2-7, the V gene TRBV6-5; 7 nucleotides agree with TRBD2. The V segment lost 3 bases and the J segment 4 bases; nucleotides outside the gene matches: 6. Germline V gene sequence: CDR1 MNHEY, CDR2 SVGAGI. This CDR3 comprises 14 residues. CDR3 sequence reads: CASSYGGRGYEQYF. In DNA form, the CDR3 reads TGTGCCAGCAGTTATGGCGGGAGAGGTTACGAGCAGTACTTC.

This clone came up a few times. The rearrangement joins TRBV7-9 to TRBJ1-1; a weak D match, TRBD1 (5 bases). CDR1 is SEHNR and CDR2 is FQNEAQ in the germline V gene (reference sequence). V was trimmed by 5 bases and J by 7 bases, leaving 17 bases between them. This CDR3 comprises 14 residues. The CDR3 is CASSRTGSGGEAFF. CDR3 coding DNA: TGTGCCAGCAGCCGCACTGGGAGTGGGGGTGAAGCTTTCTTT.

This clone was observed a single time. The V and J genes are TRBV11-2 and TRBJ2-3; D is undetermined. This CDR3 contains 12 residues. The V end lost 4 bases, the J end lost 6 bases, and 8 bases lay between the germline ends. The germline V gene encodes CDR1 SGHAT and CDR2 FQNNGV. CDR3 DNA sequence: TGTGCCAGCAGCTCGCTCGGGGATACGCAGTATTTT. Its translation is CASSSLGDTQYF. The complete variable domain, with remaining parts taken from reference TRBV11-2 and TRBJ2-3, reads EAGVAQSPRYKIIEKRQSVAFWCNPISGHATLYWYQQILGQGPKLLIQFQNNGVVDDSQLPKDRFSAERLKGVDSTLKIQPAKLEDSAVYLCASSSLGDTQYFGPGTRLTVL.

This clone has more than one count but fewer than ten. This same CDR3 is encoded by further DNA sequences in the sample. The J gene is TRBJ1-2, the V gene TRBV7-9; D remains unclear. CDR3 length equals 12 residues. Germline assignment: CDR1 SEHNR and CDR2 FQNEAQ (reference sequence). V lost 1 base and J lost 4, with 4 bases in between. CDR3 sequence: CASSLGIYGYTF. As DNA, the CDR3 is TGTGCCAGCAGCTTAGGAATCTATGGCTACACCTTC.

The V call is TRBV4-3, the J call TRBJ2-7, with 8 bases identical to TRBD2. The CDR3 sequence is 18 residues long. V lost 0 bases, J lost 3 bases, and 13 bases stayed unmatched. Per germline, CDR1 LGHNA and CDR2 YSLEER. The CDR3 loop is CASSQDSPASGFFYEQYF. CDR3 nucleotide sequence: TGCGCCAGCAGCCAAGATAGCCCCGCTAGCGGGTTCTTCTACGAGCAGTACTTC.

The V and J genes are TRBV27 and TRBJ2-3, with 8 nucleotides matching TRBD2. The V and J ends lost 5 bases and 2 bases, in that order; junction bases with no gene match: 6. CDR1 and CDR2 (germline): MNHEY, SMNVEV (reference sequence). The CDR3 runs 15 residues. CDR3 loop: CASSIPSGFTDTQYF. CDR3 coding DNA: TGTGCCAGCAGTATCCCTAGCGGGTTCACAGATACGCAGTATTTT.

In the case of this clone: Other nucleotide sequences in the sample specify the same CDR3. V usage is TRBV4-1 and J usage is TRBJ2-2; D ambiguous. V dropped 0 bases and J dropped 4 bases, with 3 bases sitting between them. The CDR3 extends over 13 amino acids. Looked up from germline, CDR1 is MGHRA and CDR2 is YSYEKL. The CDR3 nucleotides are TGCGCCAGCAGCCAAGATCGCACCGGGGAGCTGTTTTTT. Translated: CASSQDRTGELFF.

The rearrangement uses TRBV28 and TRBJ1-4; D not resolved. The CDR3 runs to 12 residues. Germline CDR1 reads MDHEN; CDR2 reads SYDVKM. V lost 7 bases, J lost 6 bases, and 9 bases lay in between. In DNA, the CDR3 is TGTGCCAGCAAAGGGAGGGATGAAAAACTGTTTTTT. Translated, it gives CASKGRDEKLFF.

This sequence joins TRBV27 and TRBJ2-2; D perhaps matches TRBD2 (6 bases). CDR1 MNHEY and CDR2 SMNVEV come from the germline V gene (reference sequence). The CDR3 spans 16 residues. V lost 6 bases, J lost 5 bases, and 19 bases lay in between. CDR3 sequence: CASSYLTAAGTGELFF. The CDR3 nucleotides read TGTGCCAGCAGCTATCTCACGGCTGCGGGAACCGGGGAGCTGTTTTTT.

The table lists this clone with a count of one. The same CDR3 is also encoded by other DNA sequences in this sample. DNA for the CDR3: TGTGCCAGCAGCTTAAGCCCTAGCTCCTACAATGAGCAGTTCTTC. As protein: CASSLSPSSYNEQFF. This sequence joins TRBV7-3 and TRBJ2-1; the D is unclear. V gave up 1 base and J gave up 0 bases, with 7 bases separating them. This CDR3 comprises 15 residues. Germline CDR1 is SGHTA and CDR2 is FQGTGA.

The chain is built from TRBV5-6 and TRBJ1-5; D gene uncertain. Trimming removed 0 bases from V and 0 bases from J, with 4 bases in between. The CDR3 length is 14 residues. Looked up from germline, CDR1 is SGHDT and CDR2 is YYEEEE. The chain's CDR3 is CASSLGASNQPQHF. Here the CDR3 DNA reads TGTGCCAGCAGCTTGGGCGCTAGCAATCAGCCCCAGCATTTT.

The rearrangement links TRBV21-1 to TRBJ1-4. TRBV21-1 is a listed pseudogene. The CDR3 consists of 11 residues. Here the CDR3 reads CASSLDGVEFF. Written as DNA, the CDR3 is TGTGCCAGCAGCCTTGACGGAGTCGAGTTTTTT.

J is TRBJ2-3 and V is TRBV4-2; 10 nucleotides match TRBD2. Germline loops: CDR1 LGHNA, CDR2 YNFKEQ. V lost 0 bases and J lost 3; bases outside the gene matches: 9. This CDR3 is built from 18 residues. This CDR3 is CASSQDLLASGRTDTQYF. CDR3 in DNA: TGTGCCAGCAGCCAAGATCTCCTGGCTAGCGGGAGAACAGATACGCAGTATTTT.

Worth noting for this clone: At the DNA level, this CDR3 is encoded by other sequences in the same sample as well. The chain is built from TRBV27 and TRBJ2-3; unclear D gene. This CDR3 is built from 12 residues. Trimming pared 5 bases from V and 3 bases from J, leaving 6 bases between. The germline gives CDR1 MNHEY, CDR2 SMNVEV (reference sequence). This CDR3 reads CASSARTDTQYF. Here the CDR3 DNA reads TGTGCCAGCAGTGCCCGGACAGATACGCAGTATTTT.

Here the CDR3 DNA reads TGCGCCAGCAGCGTGGAACCGGGACTAGCGGGAGACAATGAGCAGTTCTTC. Translation: CASSVEPGLAGDNEQFF. The chain is built from TRBV5-1 and TRBJ2-1, with 14 bases lining up with TRBD2. This CDR3 comprises 17 residues. From germline, CDR1 is SGHRS and CDR2 YFSETQ. The J segment lost 5 bases and the V segment lost 4 bases, leaving 8 bases of the junction unmatched.

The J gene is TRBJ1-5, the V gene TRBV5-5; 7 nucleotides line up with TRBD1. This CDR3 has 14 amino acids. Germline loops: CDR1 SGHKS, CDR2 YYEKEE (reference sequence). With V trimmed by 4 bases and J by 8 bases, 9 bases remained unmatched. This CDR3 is CASSQDRQLEPQHF. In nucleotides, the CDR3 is TGTGCCAGCAGCCAGGACAGGCAACTGGAGCCCCAGCATTTT.

CDR3 sequence: CASSSLGTLTEAFF. The CDR3 DNA reads as TGTGCCAGCAGTTCCCTCGGGACACTCACTGAAGCTTTCTTT. The chain uses TRBV27 and TRBJ1-1; possibly TRBD1 for D (6 bases). V gave up 4 bases and J gave up 4 bases, with 13 bases separating them. CDR3 size: 14 residues. CDR1 and CDR2 (germline): MNHEY, SMNVEV (reference sequence).

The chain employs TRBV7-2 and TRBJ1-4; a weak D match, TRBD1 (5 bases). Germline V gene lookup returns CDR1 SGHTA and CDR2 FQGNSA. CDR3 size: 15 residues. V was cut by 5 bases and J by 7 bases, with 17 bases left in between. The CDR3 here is CASSVSPGPGEKLFF. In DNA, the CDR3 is TGTGCCAGCAGCGTGTCACCGGGACCTGGTGAAAAACTGTTTTTT.

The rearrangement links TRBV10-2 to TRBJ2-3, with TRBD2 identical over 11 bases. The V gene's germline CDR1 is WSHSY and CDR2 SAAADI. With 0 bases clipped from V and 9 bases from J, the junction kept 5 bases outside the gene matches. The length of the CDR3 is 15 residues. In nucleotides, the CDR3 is TGCGCCAGCAGTGAGTCTTTACTAGCGGGAGACACGCAGTATTTT. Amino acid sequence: CASSESLLAGDTQYF.

CDR3 amino acids: CASTLGGVQETQYF. Here the CDR3 DNA reads TGTGCCAGCACTTTAGGTGGGGTCCAAGAGACCCAGTACTTC. This chain uses TRBV7-2 with TRBJ2-5; no clear D. The germline CDR1 and CDR2 sequences are SGHTA and FQGNSA. The CDR3 runs to 14 residues. The V end lost 7 bases, the J end lost 1 base, and 13 bases lay between the germline ends. The full variable domain, its missing parts supplied by reference TRBV7-2 and TRBJ2-5, is GAGVSQSPSNKVTEKGKDVELRCDPISGHTALYWYRQSLGQGLEFLIYFQGNSAPDKSGLPSDRFSAERTGGSVSTLTIQRTQQEDSAVYLCASTLGGVQETQYFGPGTRLLVL.

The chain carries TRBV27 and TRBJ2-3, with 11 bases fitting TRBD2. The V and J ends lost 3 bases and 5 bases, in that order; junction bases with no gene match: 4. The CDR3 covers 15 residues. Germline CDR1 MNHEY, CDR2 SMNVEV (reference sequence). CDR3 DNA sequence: TGTGCCAGCAGTTTTTCTAGCGGGAGGTTAGATACGCAGTATTTT. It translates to CASSFSSGRLDTQYF.

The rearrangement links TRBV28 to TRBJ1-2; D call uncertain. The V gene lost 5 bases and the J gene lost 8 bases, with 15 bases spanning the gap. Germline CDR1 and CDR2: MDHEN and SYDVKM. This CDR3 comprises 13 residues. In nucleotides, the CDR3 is TGTGCCAGCAGTCCTGATTACAAGAGAGGCTACACCTTC. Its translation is CASSPDYKRGYTF.

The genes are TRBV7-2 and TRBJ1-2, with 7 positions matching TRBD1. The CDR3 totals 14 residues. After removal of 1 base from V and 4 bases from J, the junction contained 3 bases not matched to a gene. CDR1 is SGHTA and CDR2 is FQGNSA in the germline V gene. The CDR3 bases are TGTGCCAGCAGCTTAGGTGGGGACAGCTATGGCTACACCTTC. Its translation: CASSLGGDSYGYTF.

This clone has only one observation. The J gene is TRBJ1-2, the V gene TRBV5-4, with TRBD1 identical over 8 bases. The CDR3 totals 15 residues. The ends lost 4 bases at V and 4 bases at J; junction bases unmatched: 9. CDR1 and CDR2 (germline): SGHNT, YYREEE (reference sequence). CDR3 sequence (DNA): TGTGCCAGCAGCGGCGGACAGGGTGGCGGCTATGGCTACACCTTC. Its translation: CASSGGQGGGYGYTF. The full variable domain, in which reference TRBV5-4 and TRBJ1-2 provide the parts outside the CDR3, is ETGVTQSPTHLIKTRGQQVTLRCSSQSGHNTVSWYQQALGQGPQFIFQYYREEENGRGNFPPRFSGLQFPNYSSELNVNALELDDSALYLCASSGGQGGGYGYTFGSGTRLTVV.

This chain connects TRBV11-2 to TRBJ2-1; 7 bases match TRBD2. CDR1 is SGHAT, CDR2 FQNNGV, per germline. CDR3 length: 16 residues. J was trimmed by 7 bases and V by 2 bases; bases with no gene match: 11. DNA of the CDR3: TGTGCCAGCAGCTTATTGGTTGGGAGGGCTATAAATGAGCAGTTCTTC. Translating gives CASSLLVGRAINEQFF.

The CDR3 loop is CASSSTGDEKLFF. CDR3 sequence (DNA): TGTGCCAGCAGTTCGACAGGGGATGAAAAACTGTTTTTT. The chain uses TRBV6-6 and TRBJ1-4, with 8 bases that match TRBD1. There are 13 residues in the CDR3. CDR1 is MNHNY, CDR2 SVGAGI, per germline (reference sequence). The ends lost 4 bases at V and 6 bases at J; junction bases unmatched: 1.

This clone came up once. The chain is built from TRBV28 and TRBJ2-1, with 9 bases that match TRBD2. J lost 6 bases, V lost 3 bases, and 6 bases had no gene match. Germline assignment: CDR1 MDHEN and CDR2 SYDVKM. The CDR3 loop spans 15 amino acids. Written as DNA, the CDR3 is TGTGCCAGCAGTTTGGAGCGGGAGGTGGGCAATGAGCAGTTCTTC. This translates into CASSLEREVGNEQFF.

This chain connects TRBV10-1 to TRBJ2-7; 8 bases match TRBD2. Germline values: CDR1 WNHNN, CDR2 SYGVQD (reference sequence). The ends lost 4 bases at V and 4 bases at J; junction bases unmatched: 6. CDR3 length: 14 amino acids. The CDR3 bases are TGCGCCAGCAGTGGGGGGGCTAGCGGGTACGAGCAGTACTTC. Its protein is CASSGGASGYEQYF.